These T cell receptor beta chains were read from a single sample in a study of blood T cell repertoires in COVID-19. The assay was immunoSEQ multiplex PCR, and TCRdb's table has in-frame clones only and misses some. The profile shows hundreds of thousands of clones, roughly 90% of them singletons. The sequencing input was peripheral blood. The receptors were sampled from a woman in her twenties or thirties with COVID-19, enrolled during active disease. Each CDR3 is given with its conserved first and last residue. D genes are given only for firm matches. Clone size is not always given. Where it is, it says once, few, many or a class for expanded clones.

clone_size: .
d_call: .
j_call: TRBJ2-2
v_call: TRBV7-2
cdr3_nt: TGTGCCAGCAGCAACAGAGCCGACGGGGAGCTGTTTTTT
cdr3_aa: CASSNRADGELFF

clone_size: .
d_call: .
j_call: TRBJ1-2
v_call: TRBV7-2
cdr3_nt: TGTGCCAGCAGCCCCGGGGAGGGGGACTCGGGTGGCTACACCTTC
cdr3_aa: CASSPGEGDSGGYTF

clone_size: .
d_call: .
j_call: TRBJ1-5
v_call: TRBV11-2
cdr3_nt: TGTGCCAGCAGCTTAGGACAGTATAGCAATCAGCCCCAGCATTTT
cdr3_aa: CASSLGQYSNQPQHF

clone_size: .
d_call: TRBD2
j_call: TRBJ2-1
v_call: TRBV29-1
cdr3_nt: TGCAGTGGAAGGGAGGGCCGTGGTGAGCAGTTCTTC
cdr3_aa: CSGREGRGEQFF

clone_size: .
d_call: .
j_call: TRBJ2-7
v_call: TRBV5-6
cdr3_nt: TGTGCCAGCAGCCCACAGGTTGGGGAGCAGTACTTC
cdr3_aa: CASSPQVGEQYF

clone_size: .
d_call: .
j_call: TRBJ1-4
v_call: TRBV13
cdr3_nt: TGTGCCAGCAGCGGGGGGGCGGCAGCAACTAATGAAAAACTGTTTTTT
cdr3_aa: CASSGGAAATNEKLFF

clone_size: .
d_call: .
j_call: TRBJ1-2
v_call: TRBV2
cdr3_nt: TGTGCCAGCACAGAGGTGTTCGGGGGTTCAGGATATGGCTACACCTTC
cdr3_aa: CASTEVFGGSGYGYTF

clone_size: .
d_call: .
j_call: TRBJ2-1
v_call: TRBV15
cdr3_nt: TGTGCCACCAGCAGAAGGACAGCTACCAATGAGCAGTTCTTC
cdr3_aa: CATSRRTATNEQFF

clone_size: .
d_call: TRBD1
j_call: TRBJ2-1
v_call: TRBV7-8
cdr3_nt: TGTGCCAGCAGCTTCGGGACAGGGAAGATCCTTAATGAGCAGTTCTTC
cdr3_aa: CASSFGTGKILNEQFF

clone_size: .
d_call: .
j_call: TRBJ2-3
v_call: TRBV4-3
cdr3_nt: TGCGCCAGCAGCCAAGATTCGCCAGGGACTTTGGGCGACACAGATACGCAGTATTTT
cdr3_aa: CASSQDSPGTLGDTDTQYF

clone_size: .
d_call: TRBD2
j_call: TRBJ2-1
v_call: TRBV10-3
cdr3_nt: TGTGCCATCAGTGCCAGCGGGGGGGCCAACAATGAGCAGTTCTTC
cdr3_aa: CAISASGGANNEQFF

clone_size: .
d_call: .
j_call: TRBJ2-7
v_call: TRBV27
cdr3_nt: TGTGCCAGCAGTTTAGACATACCCCGGTCCTGGTACGAGCAGTACTTC
cdr3_aa: CASSLDIPRSWYEQYF

clone_size: .
d_call: TRBD1
j_call: TRBJ1-1
v_call: TRBV19
cdr3_nt: TGTGCCAGTAGTCCTATACAGGGGCTGGGCACTGAAGCTTTCTTT
cdr3_aa: CASSPIQGLGTEAFF

clone_size: .
d_call: TRBD2
j_call: TRBJ2-2
v_call: TRBV11-3
cdr3_nt: TGTGCCAGCAGCTTAGCCCCGGGGGGGGTCCCCGGGGAGCTGTTTTTT
cdr3_aa: CASSLAPGGVPGELFF

clone_size: once
d_call: TRBD1
j_call: TRBJ2-6
v_call: TRBV10-2
cdr3_nt: TGCGCCAGCACCCGGGACAGGATCTCTGGGGCCAACGTCCTGACTTTC
cdr3_aa: CASTRDRISGANVLTF

clone_size: .
d_call: TRBD1
j_call: TRBJ1-2
v_call: TRBV3-1/TRBV3-2
cdr3_nt: TGTGCCAGCAGCCAAGTTCAGGACAGGGAAACTAACTATGGCTACACCTTC
cdr3_aa: CASSQVQDRETNYGYTF

clone_size: .
d_call: TRBD2
j_call: TRBJ2-5
v_call: TRBV7-2
cdr3_nt: TGTGCCAGCAGCCTGGGACTAGCGGAAGAGACCCAGTACTTC
cdr3_aa: CASSLGLAEETQYF

clone_size: .
d_call: TRBD2
j_call: TRBJ2-7
v_call: TRBV5-1
cdr3_nt: TGCGCCAGCAGCTTGGAGGGCGGGGGGCCATCCTACGAGCAGTACTTC
cdr3_aa: CASSLEGGGPSYEQYF

clone_size: .
d_call: .
j_call: TRBJ2-1
v_call: TRBV6-2/TRBV6-3
cdr3_nt: TGTGCCAGCAGTTACCTTTCGGGAGTGGGTAATGAGCAGTTCTTC
cdr3_aa: CASSYLSGVGNEQFF

clone_size: .
d_call: .
j_call: TRBJ1-2
v_call: TRBV21-1
cdr3_nt: TGTGCCAGCAGCACCCTGGACAGCTCGTTACCAAGCTATGGCTACACCTTC
cdr3_aa: CASSTLDSSLPSYGYTF

clone_size: .
d_call: TRBD2
j_call: TRBJ2-3
v_call: TRBV2
cdr3_nt: TGTGCCAGCAGCTGGGGAGGGGGCACAGATACGCAGTATTTT
cdr3_aa: CASSWGGGTDTQYF

clone_size: .
d_call: TRBD2
j_call: TRBJ2-3
v_call: TRBV5-1
cdr3_nt: TGCGCCAGCAGCACCCTAGCGGGGGGTGGAGATACGCAGTATTTT
cdr3_aa: CASSTLAGGGDTQYF

clone_size: .
d_call: .
j_call: TRBJ2-1
v_call: TRBV9
cdr3_nt: TGTGCCAGCAGTTCCAGGGGCATGGGCTACAATGAGCAGTTCTTC
cdr3_aa: CASSSRGMGYNEQFF

clone_size: .
d_call: TRBD1
j_call: TRBJ2-7
v_call: TRBV28
cdr3_nt: TGTGCCAGCAGTCGACAGGGGGTCCACGAGCAGTACTTC
cdr3_aa: CASSRQGVHEQYF

clone_size: .
d_call: .
j_call: TRBJ1-5
v_call: TRBV19
cdr3_nt: TGTGCCAGTAGTGGGGGCAGCAGGGATCAGCCCCAGCATTTT
cdr3_aa: CASSGGSRDQPQHF

clone_size: .
d_call: .
j_call: TRBJ1-5
v_call: TRBV2
cdr3_nt: TGTGCCAGCAGTAGGAGTCAGAACAATCAGCCCCAGCATTTT
cdr3_aa: CASSRSQNNQPQHF

clone_size: .
d_call: TRBD2
j_call: TRBJ2-5
v_call: TRBV5-1
cdr3_nt: TGCGCCAGCAGCTCATCCCCGCTGGGACTAGCGGGAGACGGAGAGACCCAGTACTTC
cdr3_aa: CASSSSPLGLAGDGETQYF

clone_size: .
d_call: .
j_call: TRBJ1-6
v_call: TRBV7-9
cdr3_nt: TGTGCCAGCAGCTTAGAGTCGGAGAGCTCCTATAATTCACCCCTCCACTTT
cdr3_aa: CASSLESESSYNSPLHF

clone_size: .
d_call: .
j_call: TRBJ1-2
v_call: TRBV7-2
cdr3_nt: TGTGCCAGCAGCTTAGGTGAGAGAATAGACTATGGCTACACCTTC
cdr3_aa: CASSLGERIDYGYTF

clone_size: .
d_call: .
j_call: TRBJ2-2
v_call: TRBV5-1
cdr3_nt: TGCGCCAGCAGCTCAATAGTCTCCGGGGAGCTGTTTTTT
cdr3_aa: CASSSIVSGELFF

clone_size: .
d_call: TRBD1
j_call: TRBJ2-7
v_call: TRBV24-1
cdr3_nt: TGTGCCACCAGTGATCGGGACAGCTCCTACGAGCAGTACTTC
cdr3_aa: CATSDRDSSYEQYF

clone_size: .
d_call: .
j_call: TRBJ2-7
v_call: TRBV10-3
cdr3_nt: TGTGCCATCAGTAGCACCCGGGATCTCTCCTACGAGCAGTACTTC
cdr3_aa: CAISSTRDLSYEQYF

clone_size: .
d_call: .
j_call: TRBJ1-1
v_call: TRBV29-1
cdr3_nt: TGCAGCGTGGGGAGACGGATGAACACTGAAGCTTTCTTT
cdr3_aa: CSVGRRMNTEAFF

clone_size: .
d_call: .
j_call: TRBJ1-6
v_call: TRBV7-2
cdr3_nt: TGTGCCAGCAGCTTAGTAGGAGGGGGGGGGAATTCACCCCTCCACTTT
cdr3_aa: CASSLVGGGGNSPLHF

clone_size: .
d_call: .
j_call: TRBJ2-7
v_call: TRBV6-6
cdr3_nt: TGTGCCAGCAGTTACCGTCCAGGGATAGACGAGCAGTACTTC
cdr3_aa: CASSYRPGIDEQYF

clone_size: .
d_call: .
j_call: TRBJ2-5
v_call: TRBV12-3/TRBV12-4
cdr3_nt: TGTGCCAGCAGTTTAACCAGAGGGGAGACCCAGTACTTC
cdr3_aa: CASSLTRGETQYF

clone_size: once
d_call: TRBD1
j_call: TRBJ1-2
v_call: TRBV10-3
cdr3_nt: TGTGCCATCAGTGATACGTGGACAGGGGGCTCCGATGGCTACACCTTC
cdr3_aa: CAISDTWTGGSDGYTF

clone_size: .
d_call: .
j_call: TRBJ1-2
v_call: TRBV29-1
cdr3_nt: TGCAGCGCCTTGGGGGGAGGGGAGGGCTACACCTTC
cdr3_aa: CSALGGGEGYTF

clone_size: once
d_call: TRBD1
j_call: TRBJ1-1
v_call: TRBV10-3
cdr3_nt: TGTGCCATCACGGGCGACAGGGAATACACTGAAGCTTTCTTT
cdr3_aa: CAITGDREYTEAFF

clone_size: .
d_call: TRBD1
j_call: TRBJ1-1
v_call: TRBV18
cdr3_nt: TGTGCCAGCTCACCGGGACAGGGGGTTGAAGCTTTCTTT
cdr3_aa: CASSPGQGVEAFF

clone_size: .
d_call: .
j_call: TRBJ1-5
v_call: TRBV3-1/TRBV3-2
cdr3_nt: TGTGCCAGCAGCCAAGCCGGGTCTAGCCAGCCCCAGCATTTT
cdr3_aa: CASSQAGSSQPQHF

clone_size: .
d_call: .
j_call: TRBJ1-4
v_call: TRBV5-6
cdr3_nt: TGTGCCAGCAGCGCTTGGGGAGGGGAGAATGAAAAACTGTTTTTT
cdr3_aa: CASSAWGGENEKLFF

clone_size: .
d_call: TRBD2
j_call: TRBJ2-7
v_call: TRBV28
cdr3_nt: TGTGCCAGCAGTCCTAGACTAGCGAGCTCCTACGAGCAGTACTTC
cdr3_aa: CASSPRLASSYEQYF

clone_size: .
d_call: .
j_call: TRBJ2-5
v_call: TRBV25-1
cdr3_nt: TGTGCCAGCAGCTCACGGGAGACCCAGTACTTC
cdr3_aa: CASSSRETQYF

clone_size: few
d_call: TRBD1
j_call: TRBJ1-6
v_call: TRBV5-4
cdr3_nt: TGTGCCAGCAGCCCGACAGGGAGTGACTCACCCCTCCACTTT
cdr3_aa: CASSPTGSDSPLHF

clone_size: .
d_call: .
j_call: TRBJ1-4
v_call: TRBV7-6
cdr3_nt: TGTGCCAGCACCCTAGGGACAACAACTAATGAAAAACTGTTTTTT
cdr3_aa: CASTLGTTTNEKLFF

clone_size: .
d_call: .
j_call: TRBJ2-1
v_call: TRBV7-9
cdr3_nt: TGTGCCAGCAGCTATTTGGGCGGTAGGGGGATAAGTAATGAGCAGTTCTTC
cdr3_aa: CASSYLGGRGISNEQFF